Sequencing of this T cell receptor beta chain was carried out in a study of shared clonotypes between healthy human individuals. The study's findings and limits: Despite large depth, rarefaction showed incomplete sorted-subset sequencing. Sampling covered nothing but blood. Tissue TCR repertoires likely differ from those found in blood. Roughly 4.7% was the fraction of naive CD4 clonotypes found shared across several donors.

A word on this clone: The antigen is undetermined.

Here immunoSEQ multiplex PCR was the method, and the copy in TCRdb shows in-frame clones only, minus some. The sample shows millions of clones, more than 80% of them seen only once. V gave up 5 bases and J gave up 8 bases, with 15 bases separating them. Germline CDR1 reads SGHTA; CDR2 reads FQGNSA. The CDR3 has 14 residues. The chain recombines TRBV7-2 with TRBJ1-4; D is uncertain. What was sequenced was naive CD4+ T cells sorted from blood. Subset denoted: CD45RA+ positively selected. The source of this sequence is a man aged 18 to 30 in good health. CDR3 residues: CASSPDPGDEKLFF. The CDR3 DNA reads TGTGCCAGCAGCCCGGATCCGGGAGACGAAAAACTGTTTTTT.